Below, 24 T cell receptor beta chains from the same sample are listed, as sequenced in a study of post-analysis software for immune sequencing data. The authors incorporated unique molecular identifiers into the TCR beta cDNA libraries. TCRdb re-derived calls from the PCR reads in MiXCR, one entry per CDR3 protein. The repertoire holds about 160,000 distinct CDR3 sequences, with roughly 34% as singletons. Sequenced here: blood, sampled after autologous hematopoietic stem cell transplantation. These receptors all stem from a girl aged 5 to 17 with multiple sclerosis.

This clonotype was observed at least ten times. This chain links TRBV25-1 with TRBJ2-5; possibly TRBD2 for D (6 bases). The CDR3 contains 16 residues. V was clipped by 6 bases and J by 3 bases, with 20 bases between them. The germline V gene has CDR1 MGHDK and CDR2 SYGVNS. CDR3 amino acids: CASSVYGGTEEETQYF. CDR3 nucleotides: TGTGCCAGCAGCGTATATGGGGGGACCGAGGAAGAGACCCAGTACTTC. Together with reference TRBV25-1 and TRBJ2-5, the CDR3 gives the full variable domain: EADIYQTPRYLVIGTGKKITLECSQTMGHDKMYWYQQDPGMELHLIHYSYGVNSTEKGDLSSESTVSRIRTEHFPLTLESARPSHTSQYLCASSVYGGTEEETQYFGPGTRLLVL.

This chain joins TRBV20-1 and TRBJ2-7, with no clear D. TRBJ2-5 explains the end of the DNA better; the J call may be wrong. The CDR3 totals 11 residues. Germline CDR1 DFQATT, CDR2 SNEGSKA (reference sequence). The CDR3 sequence: CSARAPETQYF. In DNA form, the CDR3 reads TGCAGTGCTAGAGCCCCCGAGACCCAGTACTTC.

V gene TRBV6-6 combines with J gene TRBJ1-1, with 8 bases aligning to TRBD1. The germline V gene encodes CDR1 MNHNY and CDR2 SVGAGI (reference sequence). The ends lost 2 bases at V and 2 bases at J; junction bases unmatched: 7. The CDR3 consists of 16 residues. The CDR3 loop reads CASSYDRGHHNTEAFF. CDR3 nucleotides: TGTGCCAGCAGTTACGACAGGGGCCATCATAACACTGAAGCTTTCTTT.

The CDR3 DNA sequence: TGTGCCAGCAGTTCAACACGGGAGCAGTACTTC. This gives the protein CASSSTREQYF. V is TRBV28 and J is TRBJ2-7; no definite D call. V lost 4 bases, J lost 7 bases, and 8 bases lay in between. CDR1 and CDR2 from the germline V gene are MDHEN and SYDVKM. The CDR3 covers 11 residues.

This rearrangement joins TRBV12-3 or TRBV12-4 to TRBJ2-1; the D gene is possibly TRBD2 (6 bases). V was cut by 3 bases and J by 4 bases, with 13 bases left in between. This CDR3 has 15 amino acids. CDR3 in amino acids: CASSLNTGRYNEQFF. The CDR3 DNA is TGTGCCAGCAGTTTGAATACCGGGAGATACAATGAGCAGTTCTTC.

The V gene is TRBV20-1, the J gene TRBJ1-5, with unresolved D. With 3 bases removed from V and 1 base from J, the gap between germline ends came to 4 bases. Germline assignment: CDR1 DFQATT and CDR2 SNEGSKA (reference sequence). The CDR3 loop spans 12 amino acids. The CDR3 protein is CSARRSNQPQHF. The CDR3 coding sequence is TGCAGTGCTAGGAGAAGCAATCAGCCCCAGCATTTT.

The CDR3 spells CASKGTSGGEQFF. The CDR3, as DNA: TGTGCCAGCAAAGGGACTAGCGGTGGCGAGCAGTTCTTC. V and J are TRBV12-3 or TRBV12-4 and TRBJ2-1, with TRBD2 matching over 11 bases. This CDR3 spans 13 amino acids. After removal of 7 bases from V and 10 bases from J, the junction contained 6 bases not matched to a gene.

The CDR3 reads CASSTRRGVLGYEQYF. The CDR3 nucleotides read TGTGCCAGCAGCACCCGTCGTGGGGTTTTGGGCTACGAGCAGTACTTC. The chain has TRBV13 and TRBJ2-7; D not certain. Trimming removed 5 bases from V and 3 bases from J, with 20 bases in between. This CDR3 spans 16 amino acids. Germline V lookup: CDR1 PRHDT, CDR2 FYEKMQ (reference sequence).

This clonotype appeared a single time. V is TRBV6-2 or TRBV6-3 and J is TRBJ2-5, with 9 bases lining up with TRBD2. The DNA matches TRBJ2-7 better at its end, which makes the J call doubtful. This CDR3 spans 18 amino acids. Looked up from germline, CDR1 is MNHEY and CDR2 is SVGEGT. This CDR3 is CASSWPAHGGRDKYEQYF. The CDR3 DNA sequence: TGTGCCAGCAGCTGGCCGGCCCATGGCGGGAGGGATAAGTACGAGCAGTACTTC.

The chain recombines TRBV7-2 with TRBJ2-5, with TRBD1 as a possible D gene (5 bases). Trimming removed 6 bases from V and 2 bases from J, with 10 bases in between. CDR1 SGHTA and CDR2 FQGNSA come from the germline V gene. The CDR3 totals 13 residues. CDR3 DNA sequence: TGTGCCAGCAGTTCGAGGACACAAGAGACCCAGTACTTC. Residues: CASSSRTQETQYF.

The chain combines TRBV20-1 with TRBJ2-7; 7 bases map to TRBD1. V lost 3 bases to trimming and J lost 3 bases; unmatched junction nucleotides: 5. Germline V gene sequence: CDR1 DFQATT, CDR2 SNEGSKA (reference sequence). The CDR3 covers 13 residues. CDR3 amino acids: CSARDRTFYEQYF. In nucleotides, the CDR3 is TGCAGTGCTAGGGACAGGACTTTCTACGAGCAGTACTTC.

As concerns this clonotype: Being one base from a much bigger clone, this may be a read error. The V gene is TRBV29-1, the J gene TRBJ2-3; D remains ambiguous. The CDR3 loop spans 14 amino acids. Germline V gives CDR1 SQVTM, CDR2 ANQGSEA. The CDR3 loop is CSVETRYGSDAQYF. CDR3 sequence (DNA): TGCAGCGTTGAAACAAGGTACGGATCAGATGCGCAGTATTTT.

This clonotype occurred a few times. CDR3 bases: TGCAGTGCTTCGGGCCTAAACCGTAATGAGCAGTTCTTC. Translated, it gives CSASGLNRNEQFF. The chain links TRBV20-1 to TRBJ2-1; D is uncertain. Germline V lookup: CDR1 DFQATT, CDR2 SNEGSKA (reference sequence). Trimming left V 5 bases short and J 7 bases short, with 15 bases between. CDR3 size: 13 residues.

The rearrangement links TRBV20-1 to TRBJ2-4; the D gene is possibly TRBD2 (6 bases). The CDR3 contains 14 residues. Germline V gene sequence: CDR1 DFQATT, CDR2 SNEGSKA (reference sequence). V gave up 0 bases and J gave up 3 bases, with 9 bases separating them. CDR3 coding DNA: TGCAGTGCTAGAGACGGGGGTTACAAAAACATTCAGTACTTC. This sequence encodes CSARDGGYKNIQYF.

V is TRBV24-1 and J is TRBJ2-3, with 9 bases matching TRBD1. There are 16 residues in the CDR3. The ends lost 3 bases at V and 6 bases at J; junction bases unmatched: 9. Germline V gene lookup returns CDR1 KGHDR and CDR2 SFDVKD. The CDR3 coding sequence is TGTGCCACCAGTGATGACGGACAGGGGAGAAAGGATACGCAGTATTTT. Translating gives CATSDDGQGRKDTQYF.

The CDR3 region has the DNA TGCGCCAGCAGCCCCGATGGTTTTGGCATTCAGTACTTC. Amino acids: CASSPDGFGIQYF. The rearrangement uses TRBV5-1 and TRBJ2-4; no definite D call. Germline lookup yields CDR1 SGHRS and CDR2 YFSETQ. V was trimmed by 4 bases and J by 9 bases, leaving 14 bases between them. This CDR3 is built from 13 residues. Full variable domain (remainder filled in from reference TRBV5-1 and TRBJ2-4): KAGVTQTPRYLIKTRGQQVTLSCSPISGHRSVSWYQQTPGQGLQFLFEYFSETQRNKGNFPGRFSGRQFSNSRSEMNVSTLELGDSALYLCASSPDGFGIQYFGAGTRLSVL.

The chain recombines TRBV7-9 with TRBJ1-6; tentatively, D is TRBD1 (6 bases). Germline V gene sequence: CDR1 SEHNR, CDR2 FQNEAQ (reference sequence). The germline V and J ends were trimmed by 6 bases and 10 bases, with 13 bases remaining between them. CDR3 length: 13 amino acids. CDR3 DNA: TGTGCCAGCAGGGTTCCAGGGGAATCACCCCTCCACTTT. Amino acids: CASRVPGESPLHF.

This chain uses TRBV20-1 with TRBJ2-1, with 7 bases that match TRBD2. Germline V gene sequence: CDR1 DFQATT, CDR2 SNEGSKA (reference sequence). Trimming removed 1 base from V and 12 bases from J; junction bases left unmatched: 3. CDR3 length equals 11 residues. Here the CDR3 DNA reads TGCAGTGCTAGAGGGGACTACTGGCAGTTCTTC. Translating it yields CSARGDYWQFF.

The chain recombines TRBV6-5 with TRBJ2-1; D is possibly TRBD2 (5 bases). This CDR3 has 15 residues. V was shortened by 0 bases and J by 4 bases, with 10 bases between the two germline ends. CDR1 is MNHEY, CDR2 SVGAGI, per germline. CDR3 in amino acids: CASSYSVALYNEQFF. CDR3 DNA: TGTGCCAGCAGTTACTCGGTAGCGCTGTACAATGAGCAGTTCTTC.

The rearrangement joins TRBV11-3 to TRBJ1-2; 7 bases are a match to TRBD1. The CDR3 has 19 residues. From germline, CDR1 is SGHNT and CDR2 YENEEA. Losses at the gene ends were 3 bases for V and 2 bases for J; bases not matched to a gene: 18. The CDR3 DNA reads as TGTGCCAGCAGCTTCCCGATGGGGGGAACAGGGGCAAGAAACTATGGCTACACCTTC. It is translated as CASSFPMGGTGARNYGYTF. The whole variable domain, remainder taken from reference TRBV11-3 and TRBJ1-2, is EAGVVQSPRYKIIEKKQPVAFWCNPISGHNTLYWYLQNLGQGPELLIRYENEEAVDDSQLPKDRFSAERLKGVDSTLKIQPAELGDSAVYLCASSFPMGGTGARNYGYTFGSGTRLTVV.

This clonotype was seen only once. Since a much larger clone is just one base distant, this may be a read error. The chain recombines TRBV7-6 with TRBJ2-4, with D perhaps TRBD1 or TRBD2 (5 bases each). The J call is uncertain, as TRBJ2-7 better fits the DNA end. This CDR3 contains 16 residues. From germline, CDR1 is SGHVS and CDR2 FNYEAQ. The CDR3 reads CASSSASGTVTYEQYF. The CDR3 DNA follows: TGTGCCAGCAGCTCAGCGTCCGGGACGGTAACCTACGAGCAGTACTTC.

As for this clonotype: With a much larger clone just one base away, this may be a read error. This chain uses TRBV7-7 with TRBJ2-7; the D gene is possibly TRBD2 (5 bases). The CDR3 totals 15 residues. Per germline, CDR1 SSHAT and CDR2 FNYEAQ (reference sequence). The CDR3 region has the DNA TGTGCTAGCAGCTTAGGGAGCCTGAGTCACTACGAGCAGCACTTC. Protein: CASSLGSLSHYEQHF.

This clonotype came up many times. The V and J genes are TRBV20-1 and TRBJ1-2, with D hard to call. Germline CDR1 and CDR2: DFQATT and SNEGSKA (reference sequence). CDR3 size: 11 residues. V dropped 6 bases and J dropped 10 bases, with 15 bases sitting between them. The CDR3 nucleotides read TGCAGTGCGGAAGGGTCCGGAGACTACACCTTC. Its translation is CSAEGSGDYTF.

This clonotype was observed a single time. The rearrangement joins TRBV4-3 to TRBJ2-7, with D hard to call. The J call could be wrong; TRBJ2-5 is a better fit for the DNA end. Germline V gene data show CDR1 as LGHNA and CDR2 as YSLEER. The CDR3 length is 14 residues. The CDR3 spells CASSQGVVVETQYF. The CDR3 region has the DNA TGCGCCAGCAGCCAAGGGGTGGTGGTCGAGACCCAGTACTTC.